This entry features one TCR beta chain sequence. Unmatched junction bases numbered 11, after V lost 5 bases and J lost 2 bases. This CDR3 is built from 17 residues. Germline-derived CDR1 and CDR2 are SGHAT and FQNNGV. This table comes from immunoSEQ multiplex PCR, and its TCRdb copy is limited to in-frame clones, with some not included. The profile covers under 100,000 clones, with 82% appearing a single time and more than 8% taken by the ten largest. The entry originates in a study of PD-L1 blockade in urothelial cancer. The wider study: Prior chemotherapy ranged from 0 to 3 regimens per patient.

This chain links TRBV11-2 with TRBJ2-3; 9 bases align to TRBD2. Sequences were derived from PBMCs, sampled around atezolizumab (anti-PD-L1) treatment. The TCR was taken from a man between 65 and 80 years old with urothelial cancer. CDR3 residues: CASSPSVSGGLTDTQYF. The CDR3 bases are TGTGCCAGCAGCCCCTCTGTTAGCGGGGGACTCACAGATACGCAGTATTTT.